Below, 11 T cell receptor beta chains from the same sample are listed, as sequenced in a study of cytomegalovirus exposure and HLA in healthy donors. A multiplex PCR was run with 60 Vbeta primers and 13 Jbeta primers. The data were produced by immunoSEQ multiplex PCR, yet TCRdb's version contains in-frame clones alone and is incomplete. Among about 180,000 clones listed, around 80% were seen once. The sequenced material came from PBMCs. The receptors shown here come from a man aged 40-49 years in good health and CMV-seronegative.

This rearrangement joins TRBV7-6 to TRBJ2-1, with 8 bases fitting TRBD1. After removal of 6 bases from V and 4 bases from J, the junction contained 8 bases not matched to a gene. The length of the CDR3 is 15 residues. Looked up from germline, CDR1 is SGHVS and CDR2 is FNYEAQ. The CDR3 DNA sequence: TGTGCCAGCAGGCAGACAGGGGAACCTTACAATGAGCAGTTCTTC. Protein product: CASRQTGEPYNEQFF.

The CDR3 sequence: CASSMGRGAKRGIQYF. The CDR3 coding sequence is TGTGCCAGTAGTATGGGGCGGGGGGCCAAACGGGGCATTCAGTACTTC. The V call is TRBV19, the J call TRBJ2-4; 8 bases map to TRBD2. The trim removed 3 bases at V and 9 bases at J, leaving 13 bases unmatched. The CDR3 runs 16 residues. CDR1 is LNHDA and CDR2 is SQIVND in the germline V gene (reference sequence).

This clone appeared once. CDR3 residues: CASSWRYRGLGYTF. CDR3 DNA: TGTGCCAGCAGCTGGCGGTACAGGGGCCTGGGCTACACCTTC. V is TRBV5-4 and J is TRBJ1-2, with TRBD1 identical over 7 bases. This CDR3 is built from 14 residues. V shed 3 bases and J 8 bases; nucleotides not matched to a gene: 10. Per the germline V gene, CDR1 is SGHNT and CDR2 is YYREEE (reference sequence).

The V gene is TRBV7-2, the J gene TRBJ2-3, with 12 bases that match TRBD2. V lost 5 bases to trimming and J lost 0 bases; unmatched junction nucleotides: 12. From germline, CDR1 is SGHTA and CDR2 FQGNSA. The CDR3 covers 19 residues. The DNA of the CDR3 is TGTGCCAGCAGCCCCCGGCTAGCGGGGGGGCCCCGAAGCACAGATACGCAGTATTTT. As protein: CASSPRLAGGPRSTDTQYF. The full variable domain, completed using reference TRBV7-2 and TRBJ2-3, is GAGVSQSPSNKVTEKGKDVELRCDPISGHTALYWYRQSLGQGLEFLIYFQGNSAPDKSGLPSDRFSAERTGGSVSTLTIQRTQQEDSAVYLCASSPRLAGGPRSTDTQYFGPGTRLTVL.

A few counts support this clone. CDR3 region: CASSLEGQVAEAFF. The DNA of the CDR3 is TGCGCCAGCAGCTTGGAGGGACAGGTAGCTGAAGCTTTCTTT. The V call is TRBV5-1, the J call TRBJ1-1, with 8 bases that match TRBD1. The germline V gene encodes CDR1 SGHRS and CDR2 YFSETQ. The ends lost 0 bases at V and 6 bases at J; junction bases unmatched: 4. CDR3 length: 14 amino acids.

V gene TRBV5-1 combines with J gene TRBJ1-6; TRBD1 might be the D (6 bases). V lost 4 bases and J lost 7, with 15 bases in between. The CDR3 is 15 amino acids. CDR1 and CDR2 (germline): SGHRS, YFSETQ. CDR3 in amino acids: CASSPATGSNSPLHF. The CDR3 DNA follows: TGCGCCAGCAGCCCCGCGACAGGATCAAATTCACCCCTCCACTTT. Full variable domain (remainder filled in from reference TRBV5-1 and TRBJ1-6): KAGVTQTPRYLIKTRGQQVTLSCSPISGHRSVSWYQQTPGQGLQFLFEYFSETQRNKGNFPGRFSGRQFSNSRSEMNVSTLELGDSALYLCASSPATGSNSPLHFGNGTRLTVT.

V usage is TRBV11-3 and J usage is TRBJ2-5; the D gene is possibly TRBD1 (6 bases). Germline values: CDR1 SGHNT, CDR2 YENEEA. The CDR3 is 15 amino acids. V shed 5 bases and J shed 3 bases, with 16 bases lying between them. The CDR3 DNA reads TGTGCCAGCAGCCCCTCCGGGGACACGGAAGAGACCCAGTACTTC. Protein: CASSPSGDTEETQYF.

The gene calls are TRBV7-8 and TRBJ2-2, with D hard to call. The CDR3 extends over 16 amino acids. Between the trimmed V and J ends, which lost 1 base and 1 base, there was a span of 10 bases. Germline values: CDR1 SGHVS, CDR2 FQNEAQ. The CDR3 region is CASSLGALRNTGELFF. DNA for the CDR3: TGTGCCAGCAGCTTAGGAGCTCTAAGGAACACCGGGGAGCTGTTTTTT.

This clone was found once. The chain joins TRBV6-5 to TRBJ1-5, with D possibly TRBD1 on 5 matching bases. CDR1 is MNHEY, CDR2 SVGAGI, per germline. The CDR3 totals 12 residues. Trimming stripped 9 bases from V and 5 bases from J, with 11 bases between. This CDR3 reads CASWGGDQPQHF. The DNA for the CDR3 is TGTGCCAGTTGGGGGGGGGATCAGCCCCAGCATTTT.

The rearrangement links TRBV7-2 to TRBJ2-3; maybe TRBD1 (6 bases). Trimming took 3 bases from V and 5 from J, leaving 12 bases between them. Germline V gene lookup returns CDR1 SGHTA and CDR2 FQGNSA. The CDR3 spans 14 residues. Written as DNA, the CDR3 is TGTGCCAGCAGCTTCCAGGGGAGAGGAGATACGCAGTATTTT. Its protein product is CASSFQGRGDTQYF.

V and J are TRBV5-6 and TRBJ2-2, with TRBD1 identical over 9 bases. This CDR3 has 17 residues. V dropped 3 bases and J dropped 4; count of bases not matched to a gene: 10. Germline V CDR1 and CDR2: SGHDT, YYEEEE. The CDR3 here is CASSSYAGTGFTGELFF. The CDR3 DNA sequence: TGTGCCAGCAGCTCATACGCCGGGACAGGGTTCACCGGGGAGCTGTTTTTT.